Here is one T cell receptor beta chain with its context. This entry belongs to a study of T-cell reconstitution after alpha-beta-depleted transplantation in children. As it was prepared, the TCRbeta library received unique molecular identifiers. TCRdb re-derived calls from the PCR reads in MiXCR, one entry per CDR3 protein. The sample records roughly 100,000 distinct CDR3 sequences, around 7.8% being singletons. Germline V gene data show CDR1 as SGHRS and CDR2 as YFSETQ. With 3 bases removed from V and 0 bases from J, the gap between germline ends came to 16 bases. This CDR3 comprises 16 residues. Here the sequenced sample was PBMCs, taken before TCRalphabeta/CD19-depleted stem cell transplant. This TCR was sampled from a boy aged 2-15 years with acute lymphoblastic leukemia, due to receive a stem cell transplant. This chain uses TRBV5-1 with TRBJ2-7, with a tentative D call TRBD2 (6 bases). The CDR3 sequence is CASSWTSGLTSYEQYF. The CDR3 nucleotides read TGCGCCAGCAGCTGGACCAGCGGGTTAACCTCCTACGAGCAGTACTTC.